This TCR beta chain was found in a study of cytomegalovirus exposure and HLA in healthy donors. Study observations and caveats: Despite most TCR sequences being rare, some public TCRs occurred in many donors. The study designated 160 or so TCR beta chains cytomegalovirus-associated. Among the CMV-associated chains, a few were confirmed in vitro as specific for CMV antigens.

About this clone: What it binds is not known.

Clones were read by immunoSEQ multiplex PCR, and TCRdb kept only the in-frame ones, dropping some. The table records about 150,000 clones, approximately 86% of them present only once. This CDR3 has 15 residues. The J segment lost 4 bases and the V segment lost 6 bases, leaving 10 bases of the junction unmatched. The germline V gene encodes CDR1 LNHDA and CDR2 SQIVND (reference sequence). The receptor was isolated from a young man in good health and CMV-seropositive. The chain is built from TRBV19 and TRBJ2-7; 9 bases align to TRBD1. The specimen sequenced was PBMCs. In nucleotides, the CDR3 is TGTGCCAGTAGGAAGGATGGACAGGGGAAGTACGAGCAGTACTTC. Translating it yields CASRKDGQGKYEQYF.